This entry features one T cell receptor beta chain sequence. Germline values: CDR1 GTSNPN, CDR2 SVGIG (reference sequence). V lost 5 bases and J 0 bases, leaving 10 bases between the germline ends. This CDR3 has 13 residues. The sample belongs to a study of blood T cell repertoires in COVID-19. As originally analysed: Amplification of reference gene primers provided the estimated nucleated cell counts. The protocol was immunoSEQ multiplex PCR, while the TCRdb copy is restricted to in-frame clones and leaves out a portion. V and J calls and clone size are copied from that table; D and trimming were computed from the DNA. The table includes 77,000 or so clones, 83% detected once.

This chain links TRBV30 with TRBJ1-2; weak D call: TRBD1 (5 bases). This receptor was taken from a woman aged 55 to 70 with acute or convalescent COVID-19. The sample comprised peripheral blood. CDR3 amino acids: CAWGTGANYGYTF. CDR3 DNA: TGTGCCTGGGGTACAGGTGCTAACTATGGCTACACCTTC.